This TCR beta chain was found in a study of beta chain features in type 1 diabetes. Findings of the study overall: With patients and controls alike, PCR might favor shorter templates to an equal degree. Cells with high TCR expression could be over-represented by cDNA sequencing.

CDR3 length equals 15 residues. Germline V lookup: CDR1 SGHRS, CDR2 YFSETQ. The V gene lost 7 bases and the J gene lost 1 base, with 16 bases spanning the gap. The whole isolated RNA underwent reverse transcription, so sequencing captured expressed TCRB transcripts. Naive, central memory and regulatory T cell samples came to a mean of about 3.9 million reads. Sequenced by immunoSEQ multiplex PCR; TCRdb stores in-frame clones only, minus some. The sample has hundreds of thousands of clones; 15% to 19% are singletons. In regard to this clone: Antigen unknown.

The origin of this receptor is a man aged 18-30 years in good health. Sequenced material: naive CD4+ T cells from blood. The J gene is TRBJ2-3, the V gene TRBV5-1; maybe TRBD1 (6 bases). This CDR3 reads CASWAQGLGTDTQYF. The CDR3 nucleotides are TGCGCCAGCTGGGCCCAGGGGCTGGGCACAGATACGCAGTATTTT. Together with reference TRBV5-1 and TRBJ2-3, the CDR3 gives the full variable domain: KAGVTQTPRYLIKTRGQQVTLSCSPISGHRSVSWYQQTPGQGLQFLFEYFSETQRNKGNFPGRFSGRQFSNSRSEMNVSTLELGDSALYLCASWAQGLGTDTQYFGPGTRLTVL.